The rows below give T cell receptor beta chains drawn from one sample of a study of long-term antiretroviral therapy in people with HIV. Assay used: immunoSEQ multiplex PCR; TCRdb lists only in-frame clones, some missing. The sample lists 30,000 to 40,000 clones, roughly 85% occurring once. The sequencing used unsorted PBMCs, collected 0.4 years before starting antiretroviral therapy. The receptor set was obtained from a man aged 18 to 35 with HIV. Each CDR3 is given with its conserved first and last residue. A D gene is named only where the DNA matches it firmly. The listing skips clone size in some rows; elsewhere it reads once, few, many or a size class.

clone size: NA; D gene: NA; J gene: TRBJ2-3; CDR3 length: 17; V gene: TRBV2; CDR3 DNA: TGTGCCAGCAACCTTCGGGCGGTAGGGAAGAGCACAGATACGCAGTATTTT; CDR3 protein: CASNLRAVGKSTDTQYF
clone size: few; D gene: NA; J gene: TRBJ2-1; CDR3 length: 16; V gene: TRBV4-2; CDR3 DNA: TGTGCCAGCAGCCTACAGTCAGGGGCCCCCTACAATGAGCAGTTCTTC; CDR3 protein: CASSLQSGAPYNEQFF
clone size: NA; D gene: TRBD2; J gene: TRBJ2-2; CDR3 length: 14; V gene: TRBV7-2; CDR3 DNA: TGTGCCAGCAGCTCCCGGGACTATACCGGGGAGCTGTTTTTT; CDR3 protein: CASSSRDYTGELFF
clone size: NA; D gene: NA; J gene: TRBJ1-3; CDR3 length: 14; V gene: TRBV28; CDR3 DNA: TGTGCCAGCAGTACCCCGGGGACTGGAAACACCATATATTTT; CDR3 protein: CASSTPGTGNTIYF
clone size: NA; D gene: NA; J gene: TRBJ1-2; CDR3 length: 12; V gene: TRBV30; CDR3 DNA: TGTGCCTGGGCCCGACTAAACTATGGCTACACCTTC; CDR3 protein: CAWARLNYGYTF
clone size: NA; D gene: NA; J gene: TRBJ2-5; CDR3 length: 13; V gene: TRBV9; CDR3 DNA: TGTGCCAGCAGTAATAGCGGATTAGAGACCCAGTACTTC; CDR3 protein: CASSNSGLETQYF
clone size: NA; D gene: NA; J gene: TRBJ1-5; CDR3 length: 13; V gene: TRBV2; CDR3 DNA: TGTGCCAGCACAGGGAGGGAGCCTCAGCCCCAGCATTTT; CDR3 protein: CASTGREPQPQHF
clone size: NA; D gene: TRBD1; J gene: TRBJ1-5; CDR3 length: 16; V gene: TRBV27; CDR3 DNA: TGTGCCAGCAGTTCTATTTACGGGACAGTAAATCAGCCCCAGCATTTT; CDR3 protein: CASSSIYGTVNQPQHF
clone size: NA; D gene: NA; J gene: TRBJ2-1; CDR3 length: 15; V gene: TRBV7-9; CDR3 DNA: TGTGCCAGCAGCTTAGGGCAAGGGGCCGGCAATGAGCAGTTCTTC; CDR3 protein: CASSLGQGAGNEQFF
clone size: NA; D gene: TRBD1; J gene: TRBJ1-1; CDR3 length: 14; V gene: TRBV6-5; CDR3 DNA: TGTGCCAGCAGTTACTCGACAGGGGGCACTGAAGCTTTCTTT; CDR3 protein: CASSYSTGGTEAFF
clone size: NA; D gene: TRBD2; J gene: TRBJ2-1; CDR3 length: 15; V gene: TRBV7-3; CDR3 DNA: TGTGCCAGCAGCAGGACTAGCGGGGGTAACAATGAGCAGTTCTTC; CDR3 protein: CASSRTSGGNNEQFF
clone size: NA; D gene: NA; J gene: TRBJ1-1; CDR3 length: 12; V gene: TRBV27; CDR3 DNA: TGTGCCAGCAGACGGGACACCACTGAAGCTTTCTTT; CDR3 protein: CASRRDTTEAFF
clone size: NA; D gene: NA; J gene: TRBJ2-7; CDR3 length: 14; V gene: TRBV10-3; CDR3 DNA: TGTGCCATCAGTGAGTTGCAGGATCATGTTGAGCAGTACTTC; CDR3 protein: CAISELQDHVEQYF
clone size: NA; D gene: NA; J gene: TRBJ1-3; CDR3 length: 15; V gene: TRBV9; CDR3 DNA: TGTGCCAGCAGCGTCGACGGTACCTCTGGAAACACCATATATTTT; CDR3 protein: CASSVDGTSGNTIYF
clone size: NA; D gene: TRBD1; J gene: TRBJ2-2; CDR3 length: 15; V gene: TRBV7-8; CDR3 DNA: TGTGCCAGCATCCAGGGGGCGAAGAACACCGGGGAGCTGTTTTTT; CDR3 protein: CASIQGAKNTGELFF
clone size: few; D gene: NA; J gene: TRBJ1-2; CDR3 length: 13; V gene: TRBV5-6; CDR3 DNA: TGTGCCAGCAGCTTGTGGCGGGGCTATGGCTACACCTTC; CDR3 protein: CASSLWRGYGYTF
clone size: once; D gene: TRBD1; J gene: TRBJ1-4; CDR3 length: 14; V gene: TRBV19; CDR3 DNA: TGTGCCAGTAGCCCAGGGGGCTTTGATGAAAAACTGTTTTTT; CDR3 protein: CASSPGGFDEKLFF
clone size: NA; D gene: NA; J gene: TRBJ2-3; CDR3 length: 14; V gene: TRBV7-9; CDR3 DNA: TGTGCCAGCAGCCCGATGAAGGACAGCAGAAAACAGTATTTT; CDR3 protein: CASSPMKDSRKQYF
clone size: once; D gene: TRBD2; J gene: TRBJ2-1; CDR3 length: 20; V gene: TRBV28; CDR3 DNA: TGTGCCAGCAGTTCTCGGGGGGGTCTAGCGGGAGGGAAACACTACAATGAGCAGTTCTTC; CDR3 protein: CASSSRGGLAGGKHYNEQFF
clone size: NA; D gene: TRBD1; J gene: TRBJ1-6; CDR3 length: 14; V gene: TRBV7-2; CDR3 DNA: TGTGCCAGCAGCTTAACGCCAGGGGGATCACCCCTCCACTTT; CDR3 protein: CASSLTPGGSPLHF
clone size: once; D gene: NA; J gene: TRBJ2-7; CDR3 length: 15; V gene: TRBV5-1; CDR3 DNA: TGCGCCAGCAGCTTGGGCCCGGCGAGCTCCTACGAGCAGTACTTC; CDR3 protein: CASSLGPASSYEQYF
clone size: NA; D gene: NA; J gene: TRBJ2-7; CDR3 length: 15; V gene: TRBV5-6; CDR3 DNA: TGTGCCAGCAGCTTGTATGGGGCAGTCTTTAACGAGCAGTACTTC; CDR3 protein: CASSLYGAVFNEQYF
clone size: NA; D gene: TRBD2; J gene: TRBJ2-5; CDR3 length: 17; V gene: TRBV28; CDR3 DNA: TGTGCCAGCAGTCCGAGCGATGTGGGGGGGATTCGGGAGACCCAGTACTTC; CDR3 protein: CASSPSDVGGIRETQYF
clone size: NA; D gene: TRBD1; J gene: TRBJ2-5; CDR3 length: 16; V gene: TRBV28; CDR3 DNA: TGTGCCAGCAGTTTCTTGGGACAGGGGTTTGAGGAGACCCAGTACTTC; CDR3 protein: CASSFLGQGFEETQYF